The 19 T cell receptor beta chains listed next were all sequenced from one sample in a study of cytomegalovirus exposure and HLA in healthy donors. The PCR was carried out with 60 Vbeta primers and 13 Jbeta primers. Clones were sequenced by immunoSEQ multiplex PCR, and TCRdb holds only the in-frame ones, with some missing. The sample lists 110,000 or so clones, over 70% occurring once. The material sequenced was PBMCs. The receptors come from a man between 25 and 39 years old in good health and CMV-seronegative.

This chain links TRBV6-5 with TRBJ2-2, with 8 bases identical to TRBD1. The CDR3 consists of 16 residues. CDR1 MNHEY and CDR2 SVGAGI come from the germline V gene. V lost 0 bases to trimming and J lost 7 bases; unmatched junction nucleotides: 7. The CDR3 protein is CASSYSMGGQGGELFF. Here the CDR3 DNA reads TGTGCCAGCAGTTACTCGATGGGTGGACAGGGCGGGGAGCTGTTTTTT.

This rearrangement joins TRBV7-9 to TRBJ2-7; D call uncertain. V gave up 3 bases and J gave up 0 bases, with 9 bases separating them. The CDR3 extends over 14 amino acids. Germline V CDR1 and CDR2: SEHNR, FQNEAQ (reference sequence). In DNA form, the CDR3 reads TGTGCCAGCAGCTTCCCGACGGGCTCCTACGAGCAGTACTTC. This sequence encodes CASSFPTGSYEQYF. The full variable domain, its missing parts supplied by reference TRBV7-9 and TRBJ2-7, is DTGVSQNPRHKITKRGQNVTFRCDPISEHNRLYWYRQTLGQGPEFLTYFQNEAQLEKSRLLSDRFSAERPKGSFSTLEIQRTEQGDSAMYLCASSFPTGSYEQYFGPGTRLTVT.

The rearrangement uses TRBV5-1 and TRBJ1-1; the match to TRBD1 covers 11 bases. The length of the CDR3 is 15 residues. The germline V gene has CDR1 SGHRS and CDR2 YFSETQ. J lost 4 bases, V lost 6 bases, and 8 bases had no gene match. The CDR3 protein is CASTKTGTGGTEAFF. DNA for the CDR3: TGCGCCAGCACCAAAACCGGGACAGGGGGCACTGAAGCTTTCTTT. Based on the CDR3 plus reference TRBV5-1 and TRBJ1-1, the full variable domain is KAGVTQTPRYLIKTRGQQVTLSCSPISGHRSVSWYQQTPGQGLQFLFEYFSETQRNKGNFPGRFSGRQFSNSRSEMNVSTLELGDSALYLCASTKTGTGGTEAFFGQGTRLTVV.

The DNA of the CDR3 is TGTGCCAGCAGCTTCGGGACAGGACCGTATGGCTACACCTTC. Its translation: CASSFGTGPYGYTF. This chain joins TRBV5-5 and TRBJ1-2, with 8 bases lining up with TRBD1. The CDR3 consists of 14 residues. The V segment lost 2 bases and the J segment 5 bases; nucleotides outside the gene matches: 5. The germline gives CDR1 SGHKS, CDR2 YYEKEE (reference sequence).

The rearrangement joins TRBV2 to TRBJ1-1; 8 bases map to TRBD1. This CDR3 region has 14 residues. After removal of 6 bases from V and 2 bases from J, the junction contained 5 bases not matched to a gene. Germline CDR1 is SNHLY and CDR2 is FYNNEI. In nucleotides, the CDR3 is TGTGCCAGCAGGGCCACAGGGGGTAACACTGAAGCTTTCTTT. Translating gives CASRATGGNTEAFF.

The chain couples TRBV30 to TRBJ1-5; a weak D match, TRBD1 (5 bases). This CDR3 contains 15 residues. The V and J ends lost 5 bases and 5 bases respectively, with 19 bases between them. Germline-derived CDR1 and CDR2 are GTSNPN and SVGIG (reference sequence). CDR3 sequence reads: CAWVKGPGGDQPQHF. CDR3 in DNA: TGTGCCTGGGTTAAGGGACCGGGAGGCGATCAGCCCCAGCATTTT.

The gene calls are TRBV5-6 and TRBJ2-2; TRBD2 matches at 7 bases. The CDR3 is 15 residues long. V lost 0 bases, J lost 3 bases, and 2 bases stayed unmatched. Germline CDR1 SGHDT, CDR2 YYEEEE. The CDR3 DNA reads TGTGCCAGCAGCTTGGCGGGGGGTTACACCGGGGAGCTGTTTTTT. The encoded protein is CASSLAGGYTGELFF.

V gene TRBV7-9 combines with J gene TRBJ2-6; D perhaps matches TRBD2 (5 bases). CDR3 size: 15 residues. V was clipped by 11 bases and J by 0 bases, with 14 bases between them. Germline V gene data show CDR1 as SEHNR and CDR2 as FQNEAQ (reference sequence). CDR3 bases: TGTGCCGTGGAGAGGGCTAACTCTGGGGCCAACGTCCTGACTTTC. It encodes CAVERANSGANVLTF.

The V gene is TRBV9, the J gene TRBJ1-2; 7 bases map to TRBD1. V lost 3 bases to trimming and J lost 4 bases; unmatched junction nucleotides: 15. The length of the CDR3 is 17 residues. CDR1 and CDR2 from the germline V gene are SGDLS and YYNGEE. This CDR3 is CASSASINRGLGYGYTF. CDR3 bases: TGTGCCAGCAGCGCGAGCATCAACAGGGGCCTGGGCTATGGCTACACCTTC.

The rearrangement joins TRBV9 to TRBJ2-2, with 8 bases lining up with TRBD2. The CDR3 is 16 amino acids. The germline V gene has CDR1 SGDLS and CDR2 YYNGEE. After removal of 4 bases from V and 2 bases from J, the junction contained 7 bases not matched to a gene. The CDR3 coding sequence is TGTGCCAGCAGCAAAGGACTAGCAACAAACACCGGGGAGCTGTTTTTT. This encodes CASSKGLATNTGELFF. Supplemented by reference TRBV9 and TRBJ2-2, the full variable domain reads DSGVTQTPKHLITATGQRVTLRCSPRSGDLSVYWYQQSLDQGLQFLIQYYNGEERAKGNILERFSAQQFPDLHSELNLSSLELGDSALYFCASSKGLATNTGELFFGEGSRLTVL.

In this sample, this clone turned up once. The J gene is TRBJ2-5, the V gene TRBV27; D may be TRBD1 (6 bases). The DNA end is a closer match to TRBJ2-7, so the J assignment may be wrong. This CDR3 is built from 14 residues. CDR1 is MNHEY and CDR2 is SMNVEV in the germline V gene (reference sequence). The CDR3 DNA sequence: TGTGCCAGCAGTTTATCACAGGGTGGGTACGAGCAGTACTTC. Its protein is CASSLSQGGYEQYF.

This sequence joins TRBV10-3 and TRBJ2-3; TRBD2 matches at 10 bases. CDR3 length equals 14 residues. J lost 1 base, V lost 10 bases, and 5 bases had no gene match. From germline, CDR1 is ENHRY and CDR2 SYGVKD. DNA for the CDR3: TGTGCCACGCGCGGGACTAGCGGCACAGATACGCAGTATTTT. Encoded protein: CATRGTSGTDTQYF.

The rearrangement uses TRBV21-1 and TRBJ2-3; TRBD1 is the table's D call and was not checked against the DNA. TRBV21-1 is a recognized pseudogene. This CDR3 region has 14 residues. Here the CDR3 DNA reads TGTGCCAGCAGCAAACCGGGTCAAGGGGGTACGCAGTATTTT. Protein product: CASSKPGQGGTQYF.

This sequence joins TRBV27 and TRBJ2-1; TRBD2 matches 10 bases. J gave up 3 bases and V 7 bases, and 6 bases lay outside the gene matches. This CDR3 is 15 amino acids long. CDR1 and CDR2 from the germline V gene are MNHEY and SMNVEV (reference sequence). DNA for the CDR3: TGTGCCAGCACAGGACTAGCGGCTAACTACAATGAGCAGTTCTTC. It specifies CASTGLAANYNEQFF.

A single count supports this clone. The CDR3 DNA sequence: TGTGCCAGCAGTTATCGGTCCGAGCAGTTCTTC. Translating gives CASSYRSEQFF. This rearrangement joins TRBV6-5 to TRBJ2-1; D gene unclear. This CDR3 is 11 amino acids long. The V gene's germline CDR1 is MNHEY and CDR2 SVGAGI. V dropped 3 bases and J dropped 10 bases, with 7 bases sitting between them.

This clone was seen ten or more times. The chain links TRBV11-3 to TRBJ2-2, with D hard to call. CDR3 size: 12 residues. In germline, CDR1 is SGHNT, CDR2 YENEEA. V was pared by 4 bases and J by 2 bases, with 2 bases between. DNA of the CDR3: TGTGCCAGCAGCTCAAACACCGGGGAGCTGTTTTTT. Translation gives CASSSNTGELFF.

This clone was detected once. This chain uses TRBV7-8 with TRBJ2-1; TRBD2 aligns across 8 bases. Trimming took 1 base from V and 15 from J; bases not matched to a gene: 8. Germline V lookup: CDR1 SGHVS, CDR2 FQNEAQ. The CDR3 is 13 amino acids. CDR3 sequence reads: CASSLENQREMFF. CDR3 in DNA: TGTGCCAGCAGCTTAGAGAATCAGCGGGAGATGTTCTTC.

J is TRBJ2-2 and V is TRBV11-3; D is unresolved. The CDR3 has 13 residues. Germline assignment: CDR1 SGHNT and CDR2 YENEEA. V was shortened by 5 bases and J by 4 bases, with 8 bases between the two germline ends. The CDR3 loop is CASSLDSTGELFF. The CDR3 region has the DNA TGTGCCAGCAGCCTCGACTCCACCGGGGAGCTGTTTTTT.

This chain uses TRBV6-1 with TRBJ2-6; 12 positions match TRBD1. The junction had 10 bases not matched to a gene; V was cut back by 1 base and J by 0 bases. CDR3 length equals 21 residues. Germline V gene sequence: CDR1 MNHNS, CDR2 SASEGT. CDR3 protein: CASSEVRDRGLPGSGANVLTF. The CDR3 DNA sequence: TGTGCCAGCAGTGAAGTTCGGGACAGGGGGCTACCTGGCTCTGGGGCCAACGTCCTGACTTTC.